This T cell receptor (beta chain) was recovered during a study of neoadjuvant anti-PD-1 for oral cavity cancer. Background on the study: Patients without progression got a fourth dose around day 43.

Per germline, CDR1 MNHEY and CDR2 SVGAGI. The CDR3 totals 13 residues. The V end lost 5 bases, the J end lost 0 bases, and 7 bases lay between the germline ends. Six replicates per PBMC sample, mostly from around 500 ng of genomic DNA. The table came from immunoSEQ multiplex PCR; TCRdb's copy has only in-frame clones and leaves some out. The sample records roughly 16,000 clones, around 66% being singletons. Patients had HPV-negative, locally advanced oral cavity squamous cell carcinoma. PBMCs were not maintained or expanded in culture before analysis. The sequence came from a person between 35 and 79 years old with oral cavity squamous cell carcinoma. Specimen: PBMCs, collected before nivolumab (anti-PD-1) treatment. The genes are TRBV6-5 and TRBJ1-1; TRBD1 is a possible D gene (5 bases). This CDR3 reads CASSGTLNTEAFF. DNA of the CDR3: TGTGCCAGCAGTGGGACCCTGAACACTGAAGCTTTCTTT.